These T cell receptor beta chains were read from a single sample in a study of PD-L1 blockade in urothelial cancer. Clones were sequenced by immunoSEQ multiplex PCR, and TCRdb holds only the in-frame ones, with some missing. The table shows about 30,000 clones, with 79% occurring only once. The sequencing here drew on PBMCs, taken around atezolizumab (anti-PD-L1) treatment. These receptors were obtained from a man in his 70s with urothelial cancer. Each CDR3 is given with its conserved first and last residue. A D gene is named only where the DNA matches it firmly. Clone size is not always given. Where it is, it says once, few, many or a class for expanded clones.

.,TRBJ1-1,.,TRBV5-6,TGTGCCAGCAGCTATTACAGGGTTATGAACACTGAAGCTTTCTTT,CASSYYRVMNTEAFF
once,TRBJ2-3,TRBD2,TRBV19,TGTGCCAGTAGAATGGGACTAAACACAGATACGCAGTATTTT,CASRMGLNTDTQYF
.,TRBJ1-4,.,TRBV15,TGTGCCACCAGCAGATCCCCGATGCGTCGAAATGAAAAACTGTTTTTT,CATSRSPMRRNEKLFF
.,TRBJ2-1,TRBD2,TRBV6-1,TGTGCCAGCAGTGAAGAGGCGGGACTAGCCTATGAGCAGTTCTTC,CASSEEAGLAYEQFF
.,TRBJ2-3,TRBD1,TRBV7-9,TGTGCCAGCAGCTTACAGGGGGATCTCACAGATACGCAGTATTTT,CASSLQGDLTDTQYF
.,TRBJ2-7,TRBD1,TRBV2,TGTGCCAGCAGTGAAACCTGGGACAGGTCGGCCTACGAGCAGTACTTC,CASSETWDRSAYEQYF
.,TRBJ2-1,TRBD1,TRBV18,TGTGCCAGCTCACCTTTAGTAGAGACTTTTCGACAGGGTGAGCAGTTCTTC,CASSPLVETFRQGEQFF
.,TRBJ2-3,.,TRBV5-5,TGTGCCAGCAGCTTGAGACAAGTCAGCACAGATACGCAGTATTTT,CASSLRQVSTDTQYF
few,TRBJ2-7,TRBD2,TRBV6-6,TGTGCCAGCAGTTTCCGGGACGGGGGGACCTACGAGCAGTACTTC,CASSFRDGGTYEQYF
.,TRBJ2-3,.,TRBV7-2,TGTGCCAGCAGCTTATTCTGGAGGAGTGAATCAGATACGCAGTATTTT,CASSLFWRSESDTQYF